The count of the clone carrying this T cell receptor beta chain is one. Its cognate antigen is unknown. Germline loops: CDR1 GTSNPN, CDR2 SVGIG (reference sequence). This CDR3 comprises 14 residues. V was trimmed by 0 bases and J by 4 bases, leaving 9 bases between them. The sample originates from a study of shared clonotypes between healthy human individuals. The method was immunoSEQ multiplex PCR; TCRdb's version includes in-frame clones alone and lacks a portion of them. The table has about 2 million clones, approximately 94% seen once. Notes on the study in general: Sampling was confined to blood; repertoires within tissues likely differ.

As defined, naive CD8 cells were CD45RO-negative and positively selected for CCR7, with terminally differentiated effector memory CD45RA+ cells excluded. The chain carries TRBV30 and TRBJ2-2; D is perhaps TRBD1 (5 bases). This clonotype originated in a man between 18 and 35 years old in good health. The material sequenced was naive CD8+ T cells sorted from blood. The CDR3 DNA sequence: TGTGCCTGGAGTGTAGACAGCTTCACCGGGGAGCTGTTTTTT. It specifies CAWSVDSFTGELFF.